A selection of T cell receptor beta chains follows, all from one sample in a study of T cells in Graves' hyperthyroidism and ophthalmopathy. MiXCR was run by TCRdb on the multiplex PCR reads, yielding one entry per CDR3 protein. The table records approximately 400,000 distinct CDR3 sequences, approximately 19% of them present only once. The sequenced sample was blood. All receptors come from a woman aged 18-35 years with Graves' hyperthyroidism. Both conserved end residues are part of each CDR3. Each record gives: J gene, V gene, CDR3 length, clone size, D gene, CDR3 protein, CDR3 DNA. D genes are given only for firm matches. Clone size is stated in some rows and not others, as once, few, many or a class when expanded.

TRBJ1-1 | TRBV29-1 | 12 | many | - | CSGGGINTEAFF | TGCAGCGGCGGGGGCATAAACACTGAAGCTTTCTTT
TRBJ2-2 | TRBV7-8 | 15 | many | - | CASRQLGGRDGELFF | TGTGCCAGCAGGCAACTTGGGGGAAGGGACGGGGAGCTGTTTTTT
TRBJ1-3 | TRBV3-1 | 15 | once | - | CANSQDRRGGNTIYF | TGTGCCAACAGCCAAGATCGGAGGGGTGGAAACACCATATATTTT
TRBJ1-1 | TRBV6-1 | 14 | - | - | CASSATGRLTEAFF | TGTGCCAGCAGTGCCACAGGGAGACTAACTGAAGCTTTCTTT
TRBJ1-5 | TRBV6-5 | 13 | many | - | CASRGASNQPQHF | TGTGCCAGCAGGGGGGCTAGCAATCAGCCCCAGCATTTT
TRBJ1-2 | TRBV12-3/TRBV12-4 | 13 | many | - | CASSLGQGNGYTF | TGTGCCAGCAGTTTGGGGCAAGGGAACGGCTACACCTTC
TRBJ2-6 | TRBV12-3/TRBV12-4 | 14 | many | - | CASRGYSGANVLTF | TGTGCCAGCAGGGGCTACTCTGGGGCCAACGTCCTGACTTTC
TRBJ2-2 | TRBV2 | 15 | many | TRBD2 | CASSGWTSGSGELFF | TGTGCCAGCAGTGGATGGACTAGCGGGTCCGGGGAGCTGTTTTTT
TRBJ1-2 | TRBV6-1 | 13 | many | - | CASSRQPNYGYTF | TGTGCCAGCAGTCGCCAGCCTAACTATGGCTACACCTTC
TRBJ1-2 | TRBV6-1 | 14 | many | - | CASIGLTRAGGYTF | TGTGCCAGCATCGGACTCACCCGAGCGGGTGGCTACACCTTC